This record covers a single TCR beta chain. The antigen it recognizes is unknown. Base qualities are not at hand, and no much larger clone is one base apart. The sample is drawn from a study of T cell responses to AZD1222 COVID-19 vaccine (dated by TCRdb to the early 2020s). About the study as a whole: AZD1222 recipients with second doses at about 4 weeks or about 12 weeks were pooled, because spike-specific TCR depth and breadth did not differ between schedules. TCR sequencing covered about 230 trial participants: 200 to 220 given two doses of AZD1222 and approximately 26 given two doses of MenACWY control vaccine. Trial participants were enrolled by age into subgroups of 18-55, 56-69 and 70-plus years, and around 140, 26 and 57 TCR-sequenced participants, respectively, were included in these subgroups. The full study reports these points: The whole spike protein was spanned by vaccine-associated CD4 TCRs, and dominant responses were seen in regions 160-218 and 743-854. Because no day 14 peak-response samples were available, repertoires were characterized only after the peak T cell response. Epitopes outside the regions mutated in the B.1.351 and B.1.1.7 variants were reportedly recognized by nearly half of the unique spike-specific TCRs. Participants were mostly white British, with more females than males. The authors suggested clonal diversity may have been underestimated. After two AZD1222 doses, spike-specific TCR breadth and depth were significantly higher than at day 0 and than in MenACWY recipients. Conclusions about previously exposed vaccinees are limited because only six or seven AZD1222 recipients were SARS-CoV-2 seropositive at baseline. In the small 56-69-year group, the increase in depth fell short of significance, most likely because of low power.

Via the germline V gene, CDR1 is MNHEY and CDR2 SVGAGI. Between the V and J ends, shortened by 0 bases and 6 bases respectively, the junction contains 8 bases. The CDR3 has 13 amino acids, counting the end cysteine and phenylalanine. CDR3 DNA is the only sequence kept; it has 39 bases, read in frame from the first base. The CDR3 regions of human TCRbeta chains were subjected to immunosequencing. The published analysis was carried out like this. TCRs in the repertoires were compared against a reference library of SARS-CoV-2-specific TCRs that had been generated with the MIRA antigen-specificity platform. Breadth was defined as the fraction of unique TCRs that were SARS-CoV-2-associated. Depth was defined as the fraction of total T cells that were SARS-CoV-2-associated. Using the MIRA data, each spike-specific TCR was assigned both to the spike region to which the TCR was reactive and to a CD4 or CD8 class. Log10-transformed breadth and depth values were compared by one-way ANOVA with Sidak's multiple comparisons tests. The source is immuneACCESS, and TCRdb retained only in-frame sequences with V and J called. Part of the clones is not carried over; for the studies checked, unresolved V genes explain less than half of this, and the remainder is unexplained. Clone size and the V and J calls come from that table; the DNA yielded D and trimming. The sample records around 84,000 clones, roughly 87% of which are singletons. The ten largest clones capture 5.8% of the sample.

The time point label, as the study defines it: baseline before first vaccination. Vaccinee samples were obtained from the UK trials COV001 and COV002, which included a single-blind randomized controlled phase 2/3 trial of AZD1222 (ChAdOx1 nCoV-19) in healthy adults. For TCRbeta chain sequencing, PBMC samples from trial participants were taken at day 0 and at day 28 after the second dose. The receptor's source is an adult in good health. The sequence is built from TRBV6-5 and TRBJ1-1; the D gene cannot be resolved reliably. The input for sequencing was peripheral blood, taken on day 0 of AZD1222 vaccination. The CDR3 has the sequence CASSYSPAAEAFF. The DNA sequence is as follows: TGTGCCAGCAGTTACTCTCCGGCAGCTGAAGCTTTCTTT.